This TCR beta chain was sequenced for a study of Graves' ophthalmopathy and Graves' hyperthyroidism. Study details: Peripheral blood was collected at initial diagnosis, before any treatment. Notes on the study in general: Most expanded thyroid clonotypes above 0.001 frequency also appeared in blood.

Active ophthalmopathy (CAS at least 3, NOSPECS at least 4), lasting under 3 months. Patients were excluded if they had other autoimmune diseases or uncontrolled infections, and likewise if pregnancy or lactation applied. This clonotype was counted ten times or more. Its target is unknown. Amplifying from RNA transcripts, the study obtained TCR beta CDR3 regions. First-round RT-PCR employed HTBI primers, with a second-round multiplex PCR after it. TCRdb re-analysed the multiplex PCR reads in MiXCR, keeping a single row per CDR3 protein. This table holds under 400,000 distinct CDR3 sequences, roughly 17% found once. Germline trimming cut 4 bases from V and 2 bases from J; bases unmatched to any gene: 2. The CDR3 contains 15 residues.

Sample: peripheral blood. The clonotype comes from an adult man with Graves' ophthalmopathy. This chain links TRBV12-3 or TRBV12-4 with TRBJ2-2, with 9 positions matching TRBD2. CDR3 protein: CASSSGLANTGELFF. The DNA of the CDR3 is TGTGCCAGCAGTTCGGGACTAGCCAACACCGGGGAGCTGTTTTTT.